The rows below give T cell receptor beta chains drawn from one sample of a study of blood T cell repertoires in COVID-19. Assay: immunoSEQ multiplex PCR; the TCRdb copy retains only in-frame clones and omits some. The sample holds over 50,000 clones; 76% are singletons and the top ten take 6% to 7%. The sequenced sample consisted of peripheral blood. The source is a woman aged 45-59 years with active or convalescent COVID-19. CDR3s include the opening cysteine and the closing phenylalanine or tryptophan. D genes are given only for firm matches. Size values are once, few and many counts, or a class for expanded clones, and some rows have none.

v_call: TRBV28; j_call: TRBJ1-2; clone_size: NA; d_call: TRBD1; cdr3_length: 13; cdr3_nt: TGTGCCAGCAGCCTCAGGGACAGGGGAGGCTACACCTTC; cdr3_aa: CASSLRDRGGYTF
v_call: TRBV7-9; j_call: TRBJ2-2; clone_size: NA; d_call: NA; cdr3_length: 13; cdr3_nt: TGTGCCAGCAGCCCTGTATCAGACGGGGAGCTGTTTTTT; cdr3_aa: CASSPVSDGELFF
v_call: TRBV14; j_call: TRBJ2-1; clone_size: NA; d_call: TRBD1; cdr3_length: 17; cdr3_nt: TGTGCCAGCAGCCGACGGACAGGGGGCCTCTCCTACAATGAGCAGTTCTTC; cdr3_aa: CASSRRTGGLSYNEQFF
v_call: TRBV6-2/TRBV6-3; j_call: TRBJ2-5; clone_size: NA; d_call: TRBD1; cdr3_length: 16; cdr3_nt: TGTGCCAGCACCCCTCCAGGCAGGGGGCCTGCGGAGACCCAGTACTTC; cdr3_aa: CASTPPGRGPAETQYF
v_call: TRBV7-8; j_call: TRBJ2-1; clone_size: few; d_call: TRBD1; cdr3_length: 14; cdr3_nt: TGTGCCAGCAGCTCCGATGGGACAGGCAATGAGCAGTTCTTC; cdr3_aa: CASSSDGTGNEQFF
v_call: TRBV7-2; j_call: TRBJ1-2; clone_size: once; d_call: TRBD1; cdr3_length: 15; cdr3_nt: TGTGCCAGCAGCCCGCAGGGACAGGGGGGCTATGGCTACACCTTC; cdr3_aa: CASSPQGQGGYGYTF
v_call: TRBV7-2; j_call: TRBJ1-1; clone_size: NA; d_call: NA; cdr3_length: 15; cdr3_nt: TGTGCCAGCAGCTTAACGGGACTCCCGAACACTGAAGCTTTCTTT; cdr3_aa: CASSLTGLPNTEAFF
v_call: TRBV19; j_call: TRBJ2-1; clone_size: few; d_call: NA; cdr3_length: 15; cdr3_nt: TGTGCCAGTAGGGAGGATACTAGCTCCTACAATGAGCAGTTCTTC; cdr3_aa: CASREDTSSYNEQFF
v_call: TRBV4-3; j_call: TRBJ2-3; clone_size: NA; d_call: NA; cdr3_length: 14; cdr3_nt: TGCGCCAGCAGCCAGAGACTTAGCACAGATACGCAGTATTTT; cdr3_aa: CASSQRLSTDTQYF
v_call: TRBV5-1; j_call: TRBJ2-3; clone_size: NA; d_call: TRBD2; cdr3_length: 14; cdr3_nt: TGCGCCAGCAGCTTGGTGGCGGGAGAAGATACGCAGTATTTT; cdr3_aa: CASSLVAGEDTQYF
v_call: TRBV6-5; j_call: TRBJ1-1; clone_size: NA; d_call: TRBD1; cdr3_length: 15; cdr3_nt: TGTGCCAGCAGCCCCCACCAGGGGGAAGGAACTGAAGCTTTCTTT; cdr3_aa: CASSPHQGEGTEAFF
v_call: TRBV24-1; j_call: TRBJ2-1; clone_size: NA; d_call: TRBD2; cdr3_length: 17; cdr3_nt: TGTGCCACCAGTGATGGGACTAGCGGGAGGGCCTCGAATGAGCAGTTCTTC; cdr3_aa: CATSDGTSGRASNEQFF
v_call: TRBV7-3; j_call: TRBJ1-2; clone_size: few; d_call: TRBD1; cdr3_length: 17; cdr3_nt: TGTGCCAGCAGCCCCCCGAGACAGGGGTACCGAAACTATGGCTACACCTTC; cdr3_aa: CASSPPRQGYRNYGYTF
v_call: TRBV19; j_call: TRBJ1-1; clone_size: NA; d_call: TRBD1; cdr3_length: 14; cdr3_nt: TGTGCCAGTAGTCTCAGACAGGGAAGAACTGAAGCTTTCTTT; cdr3_aa: CASSLRQGRTEAFF
v_call: TRBV24-1; j_call: TRBJ2-5; clone_size: NA; d_call: TRBD1; cdr3_length: 16; cdr3_nt: TGTGCCACCAGTGATTCCGGGACAGGGGGCAGAGAGACCCAGTACTTC; cdr3_aa: CATSDSGTGGRETQYF
v_call: TRBV12-3/TRBV12-4; j_call: TRBJ1-1; clone_size: few; d_call: NA; cdr3_length: 13; cdr3_nt: TGTGCCAGCAGTTTATTCATGAACACTGAAGCTTTCTTT; cdr3_aa: CASSLFMNTEAFF
v_call: TRBV4-2; j_call: TRBJ2-7; clone_size: NA; d_call: NA; cdr3_length: 15; cdr3_nt: TGTGCCAGCAGCCAAGTTAGCCAGGGGAGGGACGAGCAGTACTTC; cdr3_aa: CASSQVSQGRDEQYF
v_call: TRBV6-1; j_call: TRBJ1-3; clone_size: NA; d_call: TRBD1; cdr3_length: 15; cdr3_nt: TGTGCCAGCAGTGAAGAGGGACAGGGGGGAAACACCATATATTTT; cdr3_aa: CASSEEGQGGNTIYF
v_call: TRBV18; j_call: TRBJ2-4; clone_size: NA; d_call: NA; cdr3_length: 14; cdr3_nt: TGTGCCAGCTCACCACGACAGGATCTTGTCATTCAGTACTTC; cdr3_aa: CASSPRQDLVIQYF
v_call: TRBV4-3; j_call: TRBJ2-7; clone_size: NA; d_call: TRBD2; cdr3_length: 15; cdr3_nt: TGCGCCAGCAGCGGAAGAACGGGGGGCTCCTACGAGCAGTACTTC; cdr3_aa: CASSGRTGGSYEQYF
v_call: TRBV9; j_call: TRBJ1-1; clone_size: few; d_call: TRBD1; cdr3_length: 15; cdr3_nt: TGTGCCAGCAGCGTGAGTGACAGGGGGTTCACTGAAGCTTTCTTT; cdr3_aa: CASSVSDRGFTEAFF
v_call: TRBV4-3; j_call: TRBJ2-4; clone_size: many; d_call: NA; cdr3_length: 15; cdr3_nt: TGCGCCAGCAGCCAAGAAATGACTACTCCAAGGATTCAGTACTTC; cdr3_aa: CASSQEMTTPRIQYF
v_call: TRBV5-5; j_call: TRBJ2-5; clone_size: NA; d_call: TRBD2; cdr3_length: 14; cdr3_nt: TGTGCCAGCAGCCGGTGGGGGGGACAAGAGACCCAGTACTTC; cdr3_aa: CASSRWGGQETQYF
v_call: TRBV28; j_call: TRBJ2-7; clone_size: NA; d_call: TRBD2; cdr3_length: 16; cdr3_nt: TGTGCCAGCAGTTTACTAGCGGGAGGGAGCTCCTACGAGCAGTACTTC; cdr3_aa: CASSLLAGGSSYEQYF
v_call: TRBV19; j_call: TRBJ2-1; clone_size: NA; d_call: TRBD2; cdr3_length: 15; cdr3_nt: TGTGCCAGTAGTAGGAACGGGAGGCCGTTCGATGAGCAGTTCTTC; cdr3_aa: CASSRNGRPFDEQFF
v_call: TRBV29-1; j_call: TRBJ2-5; clone_size: NA; d_call: TRBD2; cdr3_length: 16; cdr3_nt: TGCAGCGTTGCTGGGACTAGCGGGAGTAACCAAGAGACCCAGTACTTC; cdr3_aa: CSVAGTSGSNQETQYF
v_call: TRBV9; j_call: TRBJ2-3; clone_size: NA; d_call: TRBD2; cdr3_length: 18; cdr3_nt: TGTGCCAGCAGCGGAGGGACTAGCGGGAGGGCCGGAGCAGATACGCAGTATTTT; cdr3_aa: CASSGGTSGRAGADTQYF
v_call: TRBV5-1; j_call: TRBJ1-4; clone_size: few; d_call: TRBD1; cdr3_length: 16; cdr3_nt: TGCGCCAGCAGCTTGGGACAGGGATGGGCTAATGAAAAACTGTTTTTT; cdr3_aa: CASSLGQGWANEKLFF
v_call: TRBV7-2; j_call: TRBJ2-7; clone_size: NA; d_call: TRBD2; cdr3_length: 16; cdr3_nt: TGTGCCAGCAGCCCCCGAACTAGCGGGATTACCTACGAGCAGTACTTC; cdr3_aa: CASSPRTSGITYEQYF
v_call: TRBV27; j_call: TRBJ2-7; clone_size: NA; d_call: TRBD1; cdr3_length: 13; cdr3_nt: TGTGCCAGCAGTTTTACAGGGGGGTACGAGCAGTACTTC; cdr3_aa: CASSFTGGYEQYF
v_call: TRBV10-3; j_call: TRBJ2-2; clone_size: NA; d_call: NA; cdr3_length: 15; cdr3_nt: TGTGCCATCAGGAGTCTAGGGGAATCGACCGGGGAGCTGTTTTTT; cdr3_aa: CAIRSLGESTGELFF
v_call: TRBV2; j_call: TRBJ2-5; clone_size: NA; d_call: TRBD2; cdr3_length: 17; cdr3_nt: TGTGCCAGCAGTGACGGTGGGTGGGGAGGGTACCAAGAGACCCAGTACTTC; cdr3_aa: CASSDGGWGGYQETQYF
v_call: TRBV3-1/TRBV3-2; j_call: TRBJ2-7; clone_size: many; d_call: NA; cdr3_length: 15; cdr3_nt: TGTGCCAGCAGCCAAGATAGGGTAGGACAAGACGAGCAGTACTTC; cdr3_aa: CASSQDRVGQDEQYF
v_call: TRBV19; j_call: TRBJ1-1; clone_size: NA; d_call: TRBD1; cdr3_length: 14; cdr3_nt: TGTGCCAGTAGTCCTGACAGGGTGGGGACTGAAGCTTTCTTT; cdr3_aa: CASSPDRVGTEAFF
v_call: TRBV30; j_call: TRBJ2-1; clone_size: NA; d_call: NA; cdr3_length: 16; cdr3_nt: TGTGCCTGGACCCAAGCCCTCTATAGCTCCTACAATGAGCAGTTCTTC; cdr3_aa: CAWTQALYSSYNEQFF
v_call: TRBV3-1/TRBV3-2; j_call: TRBJ2-1; clone_size: NA; d_call: TRBD2; cdr3_length: 14; cdr3_nt: TGTGCCAGCGAATCGCGGGGGGGAGGCAATGAGCAGTTCTTC; cdr3_aa: CASESRGGGNEQFF
v_call: TRBV19; j_call: TRBJ1-5; clone_size: NA; d_call: TRBD1; cdr3_length: 15; cdr3_nt: TGTGCCAGTAGTGGGGGGACAGCTCCAAACCAGCCCCAGCATTTT; cdr3_aa: CASSGGTAPNQPQHF
v_call: TRBV24-1; j_call: TRBJ2-1; clone_size: NA; d_call: TRBD2; cdr3_length: 13; cdr3_nt: TGTGCCACCAGTTTCGAATCCCGCGGGAGGATGTTCTTC; cdr3_aa: CATSFESRGRMFF
v_call: TRBV7-6; j_call: TRBJ1-1; clone_size: NA; d_call: TRBD1; cdr3_length: 16; cdr3_nt: TGTGCCAGCAGCTTAGGTTCGGACAGGGCTCGCACTGAAGCTTTCTTT; cdr3_aa: CASSLGSDRARTEAFF
v_call: TRBV3-1/TRBV3-2; j_call: TRBJ2-6; clone_size: once; d_call: TRBD2; cdr3_length: 17; cdr3_nt: TGTGCCAGCAGCCAAGGACTAGCGGCCTCTGGGGCCAACGTCCTGACTTTC; cdr3_aa: CASSQGLAASGANVLTF
v_call: TRBV10-3; j_call: TRBJ2-5; clone_size: NA; d_call: TRBD2; cdr3_length: 12; cdr3_nt: TGTGCCATCAGCCTAGCGGGGGAGACCCAGTACTTC; cdr3_aa: CAISLAGETQYF